The clone carrying this T cell receptor beta chain turned up a few times. These data come from a study of T cell repertoires in cytomegalovirus infection. TCRdb reprocessed the reads with MiXCR, giving one entry per CDR3 protein. The sample contains over 300,000 distinct CDR3 sequences, around 9.5% of which appear only once. The CDR3 runs 15 residues. Between the trimmed V and J ends, which lost 0 bases and 6 bases, there was a span of 11 bases. CDR1 is LNHNV, CDR2 YYDKDF, per germline (reference sequence). Sequenced sample: PBMCs. The origin of this receptor is a human donor in good health (CMV status not recorded). Some clones in this sample may be carry-over from other donors' samples. The V call is TRBV15, the J call TRBJ2-2; no reliable D call. CDR3 in DNA: TGTGCCACCAGCAGAGATAGGTCCGAGGCCGGGGAGCTGTTTTTT. Protein sequence: CATSRDRSEAGELFF.